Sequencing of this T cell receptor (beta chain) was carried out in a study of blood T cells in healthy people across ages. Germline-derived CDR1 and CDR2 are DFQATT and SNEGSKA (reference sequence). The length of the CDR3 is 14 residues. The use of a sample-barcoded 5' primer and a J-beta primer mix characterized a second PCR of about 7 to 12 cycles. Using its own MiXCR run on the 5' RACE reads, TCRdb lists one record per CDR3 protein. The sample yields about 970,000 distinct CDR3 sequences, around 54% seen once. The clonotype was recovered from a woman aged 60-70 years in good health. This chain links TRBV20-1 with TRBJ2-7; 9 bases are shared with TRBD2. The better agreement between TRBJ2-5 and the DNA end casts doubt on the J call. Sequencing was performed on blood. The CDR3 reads CSARVSGSRETQYF. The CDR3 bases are TGCAGTGCTAGAGTTAGCGGGAGTCGGGAGACCCAGTACTTC.